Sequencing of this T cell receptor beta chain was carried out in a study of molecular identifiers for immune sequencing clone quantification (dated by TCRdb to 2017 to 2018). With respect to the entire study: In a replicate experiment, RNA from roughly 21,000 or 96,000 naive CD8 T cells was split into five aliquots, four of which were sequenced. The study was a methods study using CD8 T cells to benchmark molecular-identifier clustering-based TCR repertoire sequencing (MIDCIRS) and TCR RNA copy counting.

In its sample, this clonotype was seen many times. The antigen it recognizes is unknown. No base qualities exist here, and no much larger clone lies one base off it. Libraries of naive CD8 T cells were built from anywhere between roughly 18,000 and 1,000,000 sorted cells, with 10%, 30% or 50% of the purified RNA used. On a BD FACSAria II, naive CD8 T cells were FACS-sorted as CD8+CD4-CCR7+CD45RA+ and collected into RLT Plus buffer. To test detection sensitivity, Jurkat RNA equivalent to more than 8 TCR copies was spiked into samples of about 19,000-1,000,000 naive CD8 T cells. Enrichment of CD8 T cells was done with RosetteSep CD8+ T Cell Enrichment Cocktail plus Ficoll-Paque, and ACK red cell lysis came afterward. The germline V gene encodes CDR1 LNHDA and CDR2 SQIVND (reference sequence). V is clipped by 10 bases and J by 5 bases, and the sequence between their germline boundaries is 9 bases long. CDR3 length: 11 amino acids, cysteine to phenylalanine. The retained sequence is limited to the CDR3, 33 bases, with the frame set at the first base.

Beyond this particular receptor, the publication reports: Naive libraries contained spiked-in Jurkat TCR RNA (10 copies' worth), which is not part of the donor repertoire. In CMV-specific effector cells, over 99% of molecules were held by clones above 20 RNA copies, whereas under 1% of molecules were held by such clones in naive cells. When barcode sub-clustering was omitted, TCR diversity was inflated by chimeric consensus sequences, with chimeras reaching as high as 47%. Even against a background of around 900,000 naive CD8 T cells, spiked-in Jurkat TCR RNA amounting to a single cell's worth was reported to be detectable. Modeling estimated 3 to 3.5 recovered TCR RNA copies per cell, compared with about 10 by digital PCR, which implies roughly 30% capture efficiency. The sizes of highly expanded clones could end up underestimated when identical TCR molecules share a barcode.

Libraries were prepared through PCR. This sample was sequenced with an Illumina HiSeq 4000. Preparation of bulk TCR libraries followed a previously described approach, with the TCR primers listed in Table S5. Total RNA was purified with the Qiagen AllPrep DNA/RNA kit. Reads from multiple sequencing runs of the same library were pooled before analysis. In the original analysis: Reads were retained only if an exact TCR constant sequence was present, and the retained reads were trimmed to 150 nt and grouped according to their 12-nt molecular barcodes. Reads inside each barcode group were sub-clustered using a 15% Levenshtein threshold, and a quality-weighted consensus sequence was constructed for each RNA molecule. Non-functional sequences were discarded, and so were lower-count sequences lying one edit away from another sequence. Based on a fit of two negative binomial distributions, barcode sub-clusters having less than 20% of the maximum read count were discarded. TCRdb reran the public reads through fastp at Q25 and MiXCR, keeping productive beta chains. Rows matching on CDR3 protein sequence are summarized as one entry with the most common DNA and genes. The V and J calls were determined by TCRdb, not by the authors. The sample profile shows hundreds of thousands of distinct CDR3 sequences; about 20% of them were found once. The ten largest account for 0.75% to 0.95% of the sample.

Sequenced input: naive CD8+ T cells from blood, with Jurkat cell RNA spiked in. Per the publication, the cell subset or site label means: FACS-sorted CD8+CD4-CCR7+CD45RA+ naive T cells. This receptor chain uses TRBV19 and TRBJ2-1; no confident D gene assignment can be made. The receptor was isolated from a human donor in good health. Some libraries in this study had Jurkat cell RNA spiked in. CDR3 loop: CAIGPHNEQFF. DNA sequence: TGTGCCATAGGACCGCACAATGAGCAGTTCTTC.